The rows below give T cell receptor beta chains drawn from one sample of a study of identical twins. TCRdb passed the 5' RACE reads through MiXCR, listing each CDR3 protein once. Among around 530,000 distinct CDR3 sequences listed, roughly 15% were seen once. This same sample was also part of a study on yellow fever vaccine responses in identical twins.

The source material was CD4+ T cells sorted from blood. The origin of the receptors is a woman between 18 and 30 years old in good health. Each CDR3 is given without its conserved first and last residue. D genes are given only for firm matches.

D | J | V | CDR3
TRBD1 | TRBJ2-5 | TRBV11-2 | ASSLVGGTGHLGETQY
TRBD1 | TRBJ2-3 | TRBV20-1 | SAIATGPTDTQY
. | TRBJ2-2 | TRBV7-9 | ASSRQPGTGELF
TRBD2 | TRBJ2-7 | TRBV4-1 | ASSQDPLLAGTYEQY
. | TRBJ2-3 | TRBV5-6 | ASSRRVLSTDTQY
TRBD1 | TRBJ2-2 | TRBV20-1 | SARQGVNTGELF
. | TRBJ2-5 | TRBV3-1 | ASGLSTITQETQY
. | TRBJ1-1 | TRBV14 | ASSQDTVVAF
. | TRBJ2-2 | TRBV3-1 | ASSPIGFGELF
TRBD2 | TRBJ2-3 | TRBV5-1 | ASSTGTSGGSISTDTQY
. | TRBJ2-3 | TRBV12-3/TRBV12-4 | ASSLFSGDTQY
. | TRBJ2-2 | TRBV12-3/TRBV12-4 | ASREGSLGTGELF
TRBD1 | TRBJ2-1 | TRBV7-9 | ASSLLTGTGIVDEQF
TRBD2 | TRBJ2-1 | TRBV10-3 | ATRGDLSYNEQF
TRBD2 | TRBJ2-5 | TRBV20-1 | SARAGTSGVDLKTQY
. | TRBJ2-2 | TRBV20-1 | SARDAGSTGELF